The clone carrying this T cell receptor beta chain has more than one count but fewer than ten. Its antigen is undetermined. CDR1 is SEHNR and CDR2 is FQNEAQ in the germline V gene (reference sequence). Trimming left V 1 base short and J 7 bases short, with 10 bases between. CDR3 length equals 14 residues. The TCR beta library used iRepertoire HTBI primers with Arm-PCR amplification of CDR3. TCRdb itself ran the multiplex PCR reads through MiXCR, one entry per CDR3 protein. The table has roughly 510,000 distinct CDR3 sequences, roughly 16% seen once; the top ten hold around 12%. The data stem from a study of regulatory T cells in long-lasting Graves disease. Study at large: Graves' patients with a new diagnosis had received antithyroid drugs under 3 months.

As for time point: newly diagnosed GD, antithyroid drugs for less than 3 months. The TCR library used RNA extracted from PBMCs. Broader study findings: Among persistent patients, a larger number of public clonotypes were shared (around 2,700) than among newly diagnosed patients (about 970).

These data were also reused for a study on T cells in Graves' hyperthyroidism and ophthalmopathy. That source adds: The study excluded patients with uncontrolled infection, other autoimmune disease, pregnancy or lactation. An initial round of RT-PCR targeting the TCR CDR3 relied on the HTBI primer set.

The sample here was peripheral blood mononuclear cells (PBMCs), taken at new diagnosis, from a patient treated with antithyroid drugs. The sequence was obtained from a man between 18 and 35 years old with Graves disease. The chain carries TRBV7-9 and TRBJ1-4; D is uncertain. The CDR3 DNA follows: TGTGCCAGCAGCTTAGGGGAGAGAAGTGAAAAACTGTTTTTT. Protein product: CASSLGERSEKLFF.